This entry concerns a single T cell receptor (beta chain). Antigen: not known. TCRdb reanalysed the 5' RACE reads using MiXCR and keeps one entry per CDR3 protein. The data hold nearly 250,000 distinct CDR3 sequences, with about 7% observed a single time. The data derive from a study of identical twins. This CDR3 is built from 15 residues. Looked up from germline, CDR1 is LGHNT and CDR2 is FRNRAP. With 1 base clipped from V and 6 bases from J, the junction kept 5 bases outside the gene matches. Findings of the study overall: Fewer insertions were carried by abundant cord blood beta clonotypes, but none was seen in memory repertoires. Conclusions came from cross-sectional statistical analysis, not from following the same donors.

These data also formed part of another study, on yellow fever vaccine responses in identical twins.

The chain recombines TRBV12-5 with TRBJ2-3; 9 bases match TRBD1. Sequenced material: memory (CD45RO+) T cells sorted from blood. This TCR derives from a woman under 30 in good health. The CDR3 region has the DNA TGTGCTAGTGGTTTGGACAGGGGGCGGTGGGATACGCAGTATTTT. The encoded protein is CASGLDRGRWDTQYF.